A selection of T cell receptor beta chains follows, all from one sample in a study of T cells in Graves' hyperthyroidism and ophthalmopathy. TCRdb recomputed calls from the multiplex PCR reads with MiXCR, one row per CDR3 protein. The data contain approximately 210,000 distinct CDR3 sequences, 17% of them seen just once; the ten biggest clones take up roughly 50%. The sequencing sample was made of blood. Every receptor here comes from a man aged 50 to 59 with Graves' hyperthyroidism. Each CDR3 is given with its conserved first and last residue. A D gene is named only where the DNA matches it firmly. Part of the rows lack a size; the others show once, few, many or a class for expanded clones.

CDR3 protein	CDR3 DNA	D gene	clone size	CDR3 length	V gene	J gene
CASSSSSYNSPLHF	TGTGCCAGCAGCTCCAGCTCCTATAATTCACCCCTCCACTTT	-	-	14	TRBV28	TRBJ1-6
CASSIRAGQGRNEKLFF	TGTGCCAGCAGCATTAGAGCGGGACAGGGTCGTAATGAAAAACTGTTTTTT	TRBD1	many	17	TRBV6-1	TRBJ1-4
CASSLGQSRRELFF	TGTGCCAGCAGCTTGGGGCAGTCTCGTAGGGAGCTGTTTTTT	-	few	14	TRBV7-9	TRBJ2-2
CASSLASDTDAQYF	TGCGCCAGCAGCTTGGCCAGCGACACAGATGCGCAGTATTTT	-	-	14	TRBV5-1	TRBJ2-3
CASSQPNGQLMNTEAFF	TGCGCCAGCAGCCAGCCTAACGGACAGCTAATGAACACTGAAGCTTTCTTT	-	few	17	TRBV4-1	TRBJ1-1
CSARAPGSTEAFF	TGCAGTGCTAGAGCCCCAGGGAGCACTGAAGCTTTCTTT	-	many	13	TRBV20-1	TRBJ1-1
CAWSAGDGGGLYNEQFF	TGTGCCTGGAGTGCGGGGGACGGGGGCGGTCTCTACAATGAGCAGTTCTTC	-	many	17	TRBV30	TRBJ2-1
CSVEGARDRVYNEQFF	TGCAGCGTTGAAGGTGCTAGGGACAGGGTTTACAATGAGCAGTTCTTC	TRBD1	-	16	TRBV29-1	TRBJ2-1
CASTRRAGDSKNIQYF	TGTGCCAGCACCCGGCGAGCGGGAGATTCCAAAAACATTCAGTACTTC	TRBD2	many	16	TRBV28	TRBJ2-4
CASSLVLGSNQPQHF	TGTGCCAGCAGCTTAGTTTTAGGGAGCAATCAGCCCCAGCATTTT	-	-	15	TRBV7-2	TRBJ1-5
CASSEGLRRREQFF	TGCGCCAGCAGCGAGGGACTGAGGCGGAGGGAGCAGTTCTTC	-	many	14	TRBV5-1	TRBJ2-1